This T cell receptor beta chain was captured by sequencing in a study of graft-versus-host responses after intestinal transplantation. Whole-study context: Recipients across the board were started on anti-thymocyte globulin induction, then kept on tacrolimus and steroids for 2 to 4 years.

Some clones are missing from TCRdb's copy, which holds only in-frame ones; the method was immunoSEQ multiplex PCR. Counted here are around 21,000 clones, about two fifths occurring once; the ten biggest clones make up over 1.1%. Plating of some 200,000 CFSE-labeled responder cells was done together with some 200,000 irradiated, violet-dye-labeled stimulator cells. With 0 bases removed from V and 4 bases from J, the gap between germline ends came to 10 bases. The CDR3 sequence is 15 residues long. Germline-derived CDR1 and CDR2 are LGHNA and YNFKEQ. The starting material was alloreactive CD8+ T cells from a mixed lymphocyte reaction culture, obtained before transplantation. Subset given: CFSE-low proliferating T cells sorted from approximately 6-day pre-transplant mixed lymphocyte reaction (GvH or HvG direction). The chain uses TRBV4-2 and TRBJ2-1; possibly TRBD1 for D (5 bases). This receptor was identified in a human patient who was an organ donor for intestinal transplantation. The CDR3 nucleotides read TGTGCCAGCAGCCAAGATTCAGGGATATACAATGAGCAGTTCTTC. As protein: CASSQDSGIYNEQFF.